This T cell receptor beta chain was identified during a study of CD8 T cells in ankylosing spondylitis. This clonotype has ten or more counts. Its antigen is currently unknown. Germline CDR1 reads SGHVS; CDR2 reads FQNEAQ. The CDR3 loop spans 17 amino acids. Trimming removed 5 bases from V and 3 bases from J, with 20 bases in between. Findings and limits, study-wide: Among TCR beta sequences, a motif of under ten highly homologous variants appeared characteristic of ankylosing spondylitis blood. Enrichment of disease-linked clones was reportedly significant in matched ankylosing spondylitis synovial fluid.

Each TCR beta library was made by quantitative 5'-RACE that incorporated molecular barcodes. TCRdb analysed the 5' RACE reads with MiXCR anew, one entry per CDR3 protein. The sample lists about 240,000 distinct CDR3 sequences; 9.5% to 12% were seen once. V usage is TRBV7-8 and J usage is TRBJ1-5; TRBD1 is a possible D gene (5 bases). The material sequenced was blood, either unsorted or a sorted T cell fraction (not recorded which). The TCR sequence derives from a male donor with ankylosing spondylitis or in good health (not recorded which). The CDR3 is CASSPEAGTFANQPQHF. The CDR3 DNA follows: TGTGCCAGCAGCCCAGAGGCCGGGACTTTTGCCAATCAGCCCCAGCATTTT. The whole variable domain, filled in from reference TRBV7-8 and TRBJ1-5, reads GAGVSQSPRYKVAKRGQDVALRCDPISGHVSLFWYQQALGQGPEFLTYFQNEAQLDKSGLPSDRFFAERPEGSVSTLKIQRTQQEDSAVYLCASSPEAGTFANQPQHFGDGTRLSIL.